Each of the 7 T cell receptor beta chains below was sequenced from the same sample in a study of cytomegalovirus exposure and HLA in healthy donors (dated by TCRdb to 2016 to 2017). The library was built by means of the immunoSEQ multiplex PCR assay. For the multiplex PCR, a mixture combining 60 forward primers for TCR Vbeta segments and 13 reverse primers for TCR Jbeta segments was used. Here the immuneACCESS table is served through TCRdb, limited to in-frame sequences with V and J called. Missing clones are a known gap in these copies; in checked studies unresolved V genes cover under half, and the rest lacks a known reason. Across this sample there are about 160,000 clones, with 82% seen only once. Around 1.5% of the sample comes from the top ten. Sequenced: PBMCs. All receptors come from a male donor in good health and CMV-seronegative.

This chain connects TRBV10-2 to TRBJ2-1; 7 nucleotides match TRBD2. CDR3 length: 13 amino acids. CDR1 WSHSY and CDR2 SAAADI come from the germline V gene. Unmatched junction bases numbered 6, after V lost 7 bases and J lost 6 bases. CDR3 nucleotides: TGCGCCAGCACCCCGTGGACTAGCAATGAGCAGTTCTTC. This translates into CASTPWTSNEQFF.

The chain combines TRBV5-1 with TRBJ2-5; D possibly corresponds to TRBD1 (6 bases). This CDR3 comprises 16 residues. Germline V gives CDR1 SGHRS, CDR2 YFSETQ. The germline V and J ends were trimmed by 2 bases and 2 bases, with 16 bases remaining between them. The DNA for the CDR3 is TGCGCCAGCAGCTTAACGATGGGGGCAAAACAAGAGACCCAGTACTTC. It translates to CASSLTMGAKQETQYF.

This rearrangement joins TRBV5-1 to TRBJ2-7, with TRBD2 matching 15 bases. The germline CDR1 and CDR2 sequences are SGHRS and YFSETQ. The CDR3 consists of 16 residues. Trimming at V came to 3 bases and at J to 7 bases, leaving 8 bases not matched to a gene. For the CDR3, the DNA is TGCGCCAGCAGCTCCCGGACTAGCGGGGGGGCGGGGGAGCAGTACTTC. Translating gives CASSSRTSGGAGEQYF.

This clone was detected a few times. J is TRBJ2-7 and V is TRBV2; D possibly corresponds to TRBD2 (5 bases). CDR1 and CDR2 (germline): SNHLY, FYNNEI. CDR3 size: 13 residues. V gave up 8 bases and J gave up 3 bases, with 14 bases separating them. DNA for the CDR3: TGTGCCAGCTCGGTAATAGAGGGCTACGAGCAGTACTTC. This gives the protein CASSVIEGYEQYF.

This clone was counted only a few times. The chain carries TRBV14 and TRBJ1-4; TRBD1 agrees at 7 bases. The length of the CDR3 is 17 residues. CDR1 is SGHDN, CDR2 FVKESK, per germline. Trimming at V came to 2 bases and at J to 0 bases, leaving 6 bases not matched to a gene. CDR3 DNA: TGTGCCAGCAGCCAAAACAGGGGAGGAGCAACTAATGAAAAACTGTTTTTT. This translates into CASSQNRGGATNEKLFF.

The V call is TRBV9, the J call TRBJ1-2; TRBD1 aligns across 10 bases. The CDR3 runs 15 residues. Germline trimming cut 2 bases from V and 3 bases from J; bases unmatched to any gene: 4. In germline, CDR1 is SGDLS, CDR2 YYNGEE. CDR3 sequence (DNA): TGTGCCAGCAGCGTCGTCGGGACAGGGGACTATGGCTACACCTTC. This gives the protein CASSVVGTGDYGYTF.

This chain uses TRBV4-3 with TRBJ1-1; 8 positions agree with TRBD1. The length of the CDR3 is 15 residues. Germline CDR1 reads LGHNA; CDR2 reads YSLEER. J lost 6 bases, V lost 6 bases, and 12 bases had no gene match. The CDR3 sequence is CASRKTGVQYPEAFF. In DNA, the CDR3 is TGCGCCAGCAGGAAGACAGGGGTTCAGTACCCTGAAGCTTTCTTT.